The rows below give T cell receptor beta chains drawn from one sample of a study of OX40 agonist ivuxolimab in advanced cancers. Sequencing used immunoSEQ multiplex PCR; TCRdb keeps in-frame clones, though not all of them. This sample has 90,000 or so clones, with roughly 90% found just once. Specimen: CD4+ or CD8+ T cells sorted from blood, collected in a trial of the OX40 agonist ivuxolimab. All receptors come from an adult with an advanced solid tumor such as melanoma, head and neck, liver or kidney cancer. CDR3s include the opening cysteine and the closing phenylalanine or tryptophan. The D gene is left open where the match is weak. A row's size may be missing; if present it is once, few, many or a size class.

>TRBV29-1|.|TRBD2|TRBJ2-1
TGCAGCGTTGAACTAGCGGGAGCTGAGCAGTTCTTC
CSVELAGAEQFF
>TRBV5-4|.|TRBD2|TRBJ2-5
TGTGCCAGCAGCCTTAGCGGGAGGGCCCGAGAGACCCAGTACTTC
CASSLSGRARETQYF
>TRBV20-1|.|.|TRBJ1-4
TGCAGTGCTAGAGATCTGTGGGGTCTGTTTTTT
CSARDLWGLFF
>TRBV2|.|TRBD1|TRBJ1-4
TGTGCCACCGACAGGGGGGGCCCTAATGAAAAACTGTTTTTT
CATDRGGPNEKLFF
>TRBV25-1|once|.|TRBJ1-5
TGTGCCAGCAGTGGGGGGGGAAATCAGCCCCAGCATTTT
CASSGGGNQPQHF
>TRBV4-3|.|TRBD1|TRBJ2-7
TGCGCCAGCAGCCCCTCTCCCCCCTCCGGGACAGAATACGAGCAGTACTTC
CASSPSPPSGTEYEQYF
>TRBV7-2|.|TRBD2|TRBJ2-1
TGTGCCAGCAGCTTCGGAGCTAGCGGTTTCGGCAATGAGCAGTTCTTC
CASSFGASGFGNEQFF
>TRBV28|.|.|TRBJ2-7
TGTGCCAGCAGGAGAAGTGGCGAGCAGTACTTC
CASRRSGEQYF
>TRBV28|.|TRBD1|TRBJ2-1
TGTGCCAGCAGTGGGACAGGGGCCGAGAAGTACAATGAGCAGTTCTTC
CASSGTGAEKYNEQFF
>TRBV5-1|.|.|TRBJ2-7
TGCGCCAGCAGTCTCCAGGGGGAGGCTATTTACGAGCAGTACTTC
CASSLQGEAIYEQYF
>TRBV7-9|.|.|TRBJ2-6
TGTGCCAGCAGCCTCCAGGGTACTGGGGCCAACGTCCTGACTTTC
CASSLQGTGANVLTF
>TRBV9|.|.|TRBJ1-1
TGTGCCAGCAGCGTATTTTCCGGGGCTGAAGCTTTCTTT
CASSVFSGAEAFF
>TRBV28|.|TRBD2|TRBJ2-3
TGTGCCAGCAGTTCTAGCGGGAGCGGGACAGATACGCAGTATTTT
CASSSSGSGTDTQYF
>TRBV28|.|.|TRBJ1-5
TGTGCCAGCAGTTTACCCCCCCATAGCAATCAGCCCCAGCATTTT
CASSLPPHSNQPQHF
>TRBV18|.|.|TRBJ2-5
TGTGCCAGCTCACCAGCAGAGGAGACCCAGTACTTC
CASSPAEETQYF
>TRBV6-5|.|.|TRBJ2-1
TGTGCCAGCAGTTATCGGTACAATGAGCAGTTCTTC
CASSYRYNEQFF
>TRBV2|.|.|TRBJ2-1
TGTGCCAGCAGTTCTAGAGGAGAGAATGAGCAGTTCTTC
CASSSRGENEQFF
>TRBV6-1|.|.|TRBJ1-1
TGTGCCAGCAGGGAGGCCTCAGGTGGAACTGAAGCTTTCTTT
CASREASGGTEAFF
>TRBV7-9|once|.|TRBJ2-7
TGTGCCAGCAGCTCCTTTTTATCGTCCGAGCAGTACTTC
CASSSFLSSEQYF
>TRBV6-6|.|TRBD1|TRBJ1-1
TGTGCCAGCACCCGGGACAGGGCCTCTGAAGCTTTCTTT
CASTRDRASEAFF
>TRBV4-1|.|.|TRBJ1-4
TGCGCCAGCAGCCAAGAGCCCGGTTTTAATGAAAAACTGTTTTTT
CASSQEPGFNEKLFF
>TRBV10-3|once|.|TRBJ2-7
TGTGCCATCAGTGAGTCCGGGCAGGAAGCCTACGAGCAGTACTTC
CAISESGQEAYEQYF
>TRBV6-5|.|TRBD1|TRBJ1-1
TGTGCCAGCAGTTACTCACTACAGGGGGGGACTGAAGCTTTCTTT
CASSYSLQGGTEAFF
>TRBV10-1|.|TRBD1|TRBJ2-7
TGCGCCAGCAGCGGGGACAGCTCCTACGAGCAGTACTTC
CASSGDSSYEQYF